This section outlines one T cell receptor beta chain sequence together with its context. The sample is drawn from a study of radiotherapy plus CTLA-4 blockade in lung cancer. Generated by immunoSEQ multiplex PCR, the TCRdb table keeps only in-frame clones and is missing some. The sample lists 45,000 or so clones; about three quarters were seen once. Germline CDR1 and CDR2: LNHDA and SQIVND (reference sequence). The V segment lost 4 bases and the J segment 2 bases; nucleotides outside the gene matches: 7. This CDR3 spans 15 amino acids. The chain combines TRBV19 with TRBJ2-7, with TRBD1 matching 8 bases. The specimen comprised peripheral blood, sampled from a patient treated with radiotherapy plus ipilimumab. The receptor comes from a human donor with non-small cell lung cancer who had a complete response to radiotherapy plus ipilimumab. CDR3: CASSRQGAPTYEQYF. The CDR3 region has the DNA TGTGCCAGTAGTAGGCAGGGGGCCCCGACCTACGAGCAGTACTTC.